This T cell receptor beta chain was recovered during a study of blood T cell repertoires in COVID-19. Original data processing: Estimation of nucleated cell counts was performed using reference gene primer amplification. Sequenced by immunoSEQ multiplex PCR; TCRdb stores in-frame clones only, minus some. V, J and clone size reflect that table, while D and trimming were determined from the DNA. The repertoire holds a few hundred thousand clones, with 85% to 90% as singletons. This CDR3 contains 12 residues. Trimming removed 7 bases at V and 3 bases at J, with 10 bases between. The V gene's germline CDR1 is SGDLS and CDR2 YYNGEE.

This chain connects TRBV9 to TRBJ1-2; D uncertain. The clonotype originates from a young woman who had recovered from COVID-19. The sequenced material came from PBMCs or T cells enriched from blood (not recorded which). The CDR3 loop reads CASGLGDYGYTF. In DNA form, the CDR3 reads TGTGCCAGCGGGCTCGGGGACTATGGCTACACCTTC.